Reported below is one TCR beta chain. The CDR3 length is 11 residues. Trimming removed 3 bases at V and 8 bases at J, with 7 bases between. Germline CDR1 reads SGHVS; CDR2 reads FNYEAQ. TCRdb keeps only in-frame clones here, not all; method: immunoSEQ multiplex PCR. This table holds 150,000 to 200,000 clones, just over 90% found once. The sample is drawn from a study of T cell responses to AZD1222 COVID-19 vaccine. The rearrangement joins TRBV7-6 to TRBJ1-1; no firm D call. The starting material was peripheral blood, obtained 28 days after the second AZD1222 dose. The receptor was derived from an adult who received the AZD1222 COVID-19 vaccine. CDR3 in DNA: TGTGCCAGCAGCTTCGAACAGGAAGCTTTCTTT. Translation gives CASSFEQEAFF.